This T cell receptor (beta chain) appears in the sequencing data of a study of CD4+ T cells in melanoma. Findings and caveats of the study: In melanoma, neoantigen-specific CD4+ T cells reportedly differed in differentiation state.

As to this clone: Its matching antigen is unknown.

Profiling relied on immunoSEQ multiplex PCR, and the TCRdb table lists in-frame clones only, not all of them. This repertoire shows about 110,000 clones, 80% to 95% found once; its top ten account for 2.5% to 3.5%. There are 14 residues in the CDR3. CDR1 MNHEY and CDR2 SMNVEV come from the germline V gene (reference sequence). Trimming pared 4 bases from V and 3 bases from J, leaving 10 bases between. The sequence derives from a human donor with melanoma. The V and J genes are TRBV27 and TRBJ2-1, with D perhaps TRBD1 (6 bases). The sample consisted of peripheral blood. CDR3 sequence: CASSSNRVYNEQFF. For the CDR3, the DNA is TGTGCCAGCAGTTCAAACAGGGTCTACAATGAGCAGTTCTTC.